This T cell receptor beta chain is from a study of shared T cell receptors in the human thymus. Generated by immunoSEQ multiplex PCR, the TCRdb table keeps only in-frame clones and is missing some. The profile covers roughly 550,000 clones, with about four fifths appearing a single time and about 0.013% taken by the ten largest. This sample also belongs to another study, concerning human thymus T cells.

This TCR came from a boy in the first two years of life with a congenital heart defect. Sequencing input: thymocytes.

The DNA of the CDR3 is TGTGCCAGCAGTTACCGGGACAGGAACTATCAGCCCCAGCATTTT. Protein: CASSYRDRNYQPQHF. V and J are TRBV5-5 and TRBJ1-5; 8 bases fit TRBD1. CDR1 is SGHKS and CDR2 is YYEKEE in the germline V gene (reference sequence). Trimming removed 5 bases from V and 5 bases from J; junction bases left unmatched: 9. CDR3 length: 15 residues.